The 5 T cell receptor beta chains below all came from one sample that was sequenced in a study of shared clonotypes between healthy human individuals. Assay used: immunoSEQ multiplex PCR; TCRdb lists only in-frame clones, some missing. The sample yields 1.6 million or so clones, roughly 96% seen once. Material: naive CD4+ T cells sorted from blood. Subset indicated: CD45RA+ positively selected. The receptors here all came from a man aged 25-45 years in good health.

The chain carries TRBV7-2 and TRBJ2-3; tentative D call: TRBD2 (6 bases). V lost 6 bases and J 2 bases, leaving 9 bases between the germline ends. The V gene's germline CDR1 is SGHTA and CDR2 FQGNSA. The CDR3 is 13 amino acids. CDR3 bases: TGTGCCAGCAGAAGCGGGTCCACAGATACGCAGTATTTT. Translated: CASRSGSTDTQYF.

The chain joins TRBV4-1 to TRBJ2-7; TRBD2 agrees at 12 bases. Losses at the gene ends were 5 bases for V and 2 bases for J; bases not matched to a gene: 10. Germline CDR1 and CDR2: MGHRA and YSYEKL. The length of the CDR3 is 17 residues. Here the CDR3 DNA reads TGCGCCAGCAGCTCAGGACTAGCGGGATTTCAACCCTACGAGCAGTACTTC. Translating it yields CASSSGLAGFQPYEQYF.

This clone has a single count. The chain employs TRBV28 and TRBJ2-2, with 12 positions matching TRBD2. CDR3 length equals 21 residues. The germline CDR1 and CDR2 sequences are MDHEN and SYDVKM. With V trimmed by 3 bases and J by 1 base, 15 bases remained unmatched. CDR3 amino acids: CASSFWRVTSGRGGNTGELFF. The CDR3 coding sequence is TGTGCCAGCAGTTTTTGGCGAGTGACTAGCGGGAGAGGGGGGAACACCGGGGAGCTGTTTTTT.

The chain carries TRBV10-2 and TRBJ2-1; unclear D gene. Germline CDR1 is WSHSY and CDR2 is SAAADI. V was pared by 7 bases and J by 0 bases, with 13 bases between. The CDR3 contains 15 residues. The CDR3 loop reads CASTGRSDSYNEQFF. The CDR3 DNA reads TGCGCCAGCACCGGGCGGAGCGACTCCTACAATGAGCAGTTCTTC.

The chain couples TRBV30 to TRBJ2-1; 13 nucleotides match TRBD2. CDR3 length: 15 amino acids. The V segment lost 4 bases and the J segment 5 bases; nucleotides outside the gene matches: 5. Germline CDR1 reads GTSNPN; CDR2 reads SVGIG (reference sequence). The CDR3 DNA reads TGTGCCTGGAACGCCGGGACTAGCGGGAACAATGAGCAGTTCTTC. Translated: CAWNAGTSGNNEQFF.